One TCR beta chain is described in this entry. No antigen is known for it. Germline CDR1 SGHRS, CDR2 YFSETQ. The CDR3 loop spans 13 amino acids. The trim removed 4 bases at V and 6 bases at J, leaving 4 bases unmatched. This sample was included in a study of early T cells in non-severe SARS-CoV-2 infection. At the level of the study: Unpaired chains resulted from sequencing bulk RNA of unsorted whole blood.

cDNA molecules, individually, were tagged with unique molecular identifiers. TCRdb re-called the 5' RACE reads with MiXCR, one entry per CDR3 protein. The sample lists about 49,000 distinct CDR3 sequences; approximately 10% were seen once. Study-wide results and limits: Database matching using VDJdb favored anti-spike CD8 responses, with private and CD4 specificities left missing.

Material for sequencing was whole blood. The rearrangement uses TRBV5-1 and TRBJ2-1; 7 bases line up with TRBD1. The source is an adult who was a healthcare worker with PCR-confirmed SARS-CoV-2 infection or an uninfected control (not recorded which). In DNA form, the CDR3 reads TGCGCCAGCAGCCCGGGACAGCTCAATGAGCAGTTCTTC. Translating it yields CASSPGQLNEQFF.